This T cell receptor (beta chain) originates from a study of blood T cell repertoires in COVID-19. Study-level information: Samples came from the United States, Italy and Spain, spanning acute and convalescent COVID-19.

Germline CDR1 is LGHDT and CDR2 is YNNKEL (reference sequence). The CDR3 loop spans 19 amino acids. J was trimmed by 3 bases and V by 0 bases; bases with no gene match: 12. The study assigned cohorts using participant-reported clinical history. Profiled with immunoSEQ multiplex PCR; TCRdb holds only in-frame clones, not every one. The sample consists of 250,000 or so clones, around nine tenths of them appearing once. This receptor was identified in a woman aged 18 to 35 who had recovered from COVID-19. V and J are TRBV3-1 (or the pseudogene TRBV3-2) and TRBJ2-1, with 9 bases identical to TRBD1. Sequencing was done on a sample of PBMCs or T cells enriched from blood (not recorded which). CDR3 coding DNA: TGTGCCAGCAGCCAAGATACCCCCTTGGACAGGGGAGACTACAATGAGCAGTTCTTC. This codes for CASSQDTPLDRGDYNEQFF.